The clone carrying this T cell receptor beta chain was seen a few times. No antigen is known for it. Germline V gene sequence: CDR1 MGHDK, CDR2 SYGVNS. CDR3 length equals 16 residues. Trimming took 5 bases from V and 0 from J, leaving 13 bases between them. MiXCR was run by TCRdb on the RT-PCR reads, yielding one entry per CDR3 protein. The table has about 520,000 distinct CDR3 sequences, about 25% seen once. This record belongs to a study of response to subunit inactivated influenza vaccine. Points from the study as a whole: New T cells are recruited in small numbers by each seasonal influenza vaccination, according to the authors' suggestion.

This TCR was recovered from a man aged 50-59 years who received an inactivated influenza vaccine. Specimen: CD4+ T cells sorted from PBMCs, collected 5 days after vaccination. This chain joins TRBV25-1 and TRBJ2-2; either TRBD1 or TRBD2 may fit D (5 bases each). The CDR3 loop is CASSKAGTPNTGELFF. CDR3 coding DNA: TGTGCCAGCAGTAAGGCAGGGACCCCGAACACCGGGGAGCTGTTTTTT.